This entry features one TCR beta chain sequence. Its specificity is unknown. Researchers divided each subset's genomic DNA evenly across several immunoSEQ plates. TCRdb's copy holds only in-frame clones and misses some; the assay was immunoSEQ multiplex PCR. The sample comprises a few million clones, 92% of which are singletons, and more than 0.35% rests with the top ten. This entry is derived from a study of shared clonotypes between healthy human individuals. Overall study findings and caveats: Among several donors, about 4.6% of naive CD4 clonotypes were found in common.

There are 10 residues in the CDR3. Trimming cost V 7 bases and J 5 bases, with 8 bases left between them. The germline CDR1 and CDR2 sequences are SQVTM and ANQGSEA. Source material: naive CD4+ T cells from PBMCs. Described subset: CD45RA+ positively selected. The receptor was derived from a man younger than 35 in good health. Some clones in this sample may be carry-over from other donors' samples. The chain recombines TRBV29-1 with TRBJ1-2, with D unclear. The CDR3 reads CSAELYGYTF. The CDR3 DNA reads TGCAGCGCCGAGCTGTATGGCTACACCTTC.